The entry below gives a single T cell receptor beta chain sequence along with its context. The record originates from a study of T-cell memory formation after mild COVID-19. Germline assignment: CDR1 SGHTA and CDR2 FQGTGA. The CDR3 runs to 13 residues. V was pared by 1 base and J by 4 bases, with 5 bases between. One entry per CDR3 protein results from TCRdb running MiXCR on the 5' RACE reads. The sample shows around 340,000 distinct CDR3 sequences, roughly 13% of them seen only once. The origin of this receptor is a young man who had mild COVID-19 (a few samples of this study predate the infection). Cell type and time point are not known. The J gene is TRBJ1-5, the V gene TRBV7-3; D unclear. Specimen: PBMCs or a T cell subset sorted from them (not recorded which). CDR3 in DNA: TGTGCCAGCAGCTTAAAACCTAATCAGCCCCAGCATTTT. Amino acids: CASSLKPNQPQHF.